The clone carrying this TCR beta chain was observed a handful of times. What it recognizes is unknown. Produced via immunoSEQ multiplex PCR; TCRdb's table is partial and in-frame only. Of some 3,400 clones listed, approximately 85% are singletons. This sample was taken from a study of T cells after posttransplantation cyclophosphamide. Study findings and constraints: TRB clonality was highly associated with recipient CMV seropositivity and reactivation. Donor CD8+ memory clones often dominated recipient blood repertoires at later times. Skin or GI-infiltrating T cells shared few TRB sequences with blood.

Germline V CDR1 and CDR2: MNHEY, SVGAGI. This CDR3 spans 14 amino acids. V gave up 0 bases and J gave up 4 bases, with 6 bases separating them. Busulfan-fludarabine conditioning, marrow transplant, and cyclophosphamide on days +3 and +4 were administered. The sample in question was PBMCs, obtained after allogeneic stem cell transplant with posttransplant cyclophosphamide. The sequence was collected from a female patient in her 50s who received an allogeneic stem cell transplant from an unrelated donor, was CMV-positive, and had acute and chronic GVHD. These T cells may partly come from the graft donor. The chain combines TRBV6-5 with TRBJ2-2, with D perhaps matching TRBD1 (5 bases). The CDR3 region is CASSYSRGTGELFF. The CDR3 nucleotides read TGTGCCAGCAGTTACTCAAGGGGCACCGGGGAGCTGTTTTTT.